This T cell receptor beta chain was captured in a study of blood T cells in healthy people across ages. Study findings and constraints: Long-lived donors exceeded aged donors in naive CD4+ cells and diversity. Researchers deemed the diversity estimates from one million T cells underestimates.

A second roughly 6 to 12 cycle PCR used barcoded and J-beta primers. The authors tagged each cDNA molecule using a template-switch adaptor with 12 random nucleotides. In TCRdb, the 5' RACE reads were re-called with MiXCR into one record per CDR3 protein. The data contain some 1.5 million distinct CDR3 sequences, roughly 28% of them singletons. The germline gives CDR1 SGHTA, CDR2 FQGTGA. The CDR3 has 14 residues. At least ten counts were recorded for this clonotype. Its target is not known. The germline gene is not matched at one end of the junction; a read error may be the cause. Per sample, extraction of total RNA gave at least 5 micrograms in every case.

The sample taken for sequencing was blood. The source is a woman aged 30 to 39 in good health. The J gene is TRBJ2-3, the V gene TRBV7-3; 9 bases match TRBD1. This CDR3 is CASSLTGGPDTQYF. The DNA for the CDR3 is TGCGCCAGCAGCTTGACAGGGGGTCCGGATACGCAGTATTTT.